The clone carrying this T cell receptor (beta chain) was counted many times. Its specificity is unknown. The data belong to a study of liver allograft versus peripheral blood T cells. In the study overall: A comparison was made between T cell receptor repertoires in transplanted livers and those in recipients' peripheral blood.

Overall study results and limits: Reportedly, the T cell receptor repertoires inside liver allografts were not the same as those in peripheral blood.

V shed 6 bases, J shed 6 bases, and the junction held 4 bases outside the gene matches. The CDR3 covers 14 residues. CDR1 is MNHEY, CDR2 SVGAGI, per germline. TCRdb analysed the reads with MiXCR anew, one entry per CDR3 protein. Seen here are more than 10,000 distinct CDR3 sequences, 28% observed once, and the top ten hold less than 2.5%. The TCR originated in a human patient who had a liver transplant. Among the T cells, some may be from the graft donor. This chain joins TRBV6-5 and TRBJ1-5, with 11 bases aligning to TRBD1. DNA for the CDR3: TGTGCCAGCAGCTCGGGACAGGGGGGTCAGCCCCAGCATTTT. It is translated as CASSSGQGGQPQHF.